These T cell receptor beta chains were read from a single sample in a study of blood T cell repertoires in COVID-19. The method was immunoSEQ multiplex PCR; TCRdb's version includes in-frame clones alone and lacks a portion of them. Of hundreds of thousands of clones listed, about 90% were seen once; the top ten hold about 2.1%. The sequencing sample was made of PBMCs or T cells enriched from blood (not recorded which). The origin of the receptors is a woman between 18 and 29 years old with acute COVID-19. Both conserved end residues are part of each CDR3. Each record gives: J gene, D gene, V gene, clone size, CDR3 protein, CDR3 DNA. D genes are given only for firm matches. The size entry is marked missing in some rows and otherwise reads once, few, many or a size class.

J: TRBJ1-1; D: NA; V: TRBV7-2; size: few; CDR3: CASSPTGTRGTEAFF; DNA: TGTGCCAGCAGTCCGACGGGGACAAGGGGCACTGAAGCTTTCTTT
J: TRBJ1-3; D: NA; V: TRBV4-1; size: NA; CDR3: CASSQVYREWGNTIYF; DNA: TGCGCCAGCAGCCAAGTGTATAGGGAGTGGGGAAACACCATATATTTT
J: TRBJ2-1; D: NA; V: TRBV15; size: NA; CDR3: CATSSRGPTGHEQFF; DNA: TGTGCCACCAGCAGCCGGGGACCAACAGGGCATGAGCAGTTCTTC
J: TRBJ1-1; D: NA; V: TRBV7-8; size: NA; CDR3: CASSLALLGYLNAEAFF; DNA: TGTGCCAGCAGCTTAGCGTTACTCGGGTACCTTAACGCTGAAGCTTTCTTT
J: TRBJ1-1; D: NA; V: TRBV5-6; size: NA; CDR3: CASSLKPGNTEAFF; DNA: TGTGCCAGCAGCTTGAAACCGGGGAACACTGAAGCTTTCTTT
J: TRBJ2-2; D: TRBD1; V: TRBV7-6; size: NA; CDR3: CASSRDSSLVGELFF; DNA: TGTGCCAGCAGCCGGGACAGTAGTTTGGTAGGGGAGCTGTTTTTT
J: TRBJ2-6; D: TRBD1; V: TRBV10-3; size: NA; CDR3: CAISELPTGGSSGANVLTF; DNA: TGTGCCATCAGTGAGTTACCGACAGGGGGCTCGTCTGGGGCCAACGTCCTGACTTTC
J: TRBJ1-2; D: NA; V: TRBV3-1/TRBV3-2; size: NA; CDR3: CASSPRGSDYGYTF; DNA: TGTGCCAGCAGCCCCAGGGGATCGGACTATGGCTACACCTTC
J: TRBJ2-1; D: NA; V: TRBV21-1; size: NA; CDR3: CASSNIGQGCEQFF; DNA: TGTGCCAGCAGCAACATCGGTCAGGGGTGTGAGCAGTTCTTC
J: TRBJ2-3; D: NA; V: TRBV6-5; size: NA; CDR3: CANRQGGTDTQYF; DNA: TGTGCCAACCGACAAGGGGGCACAGATACGCAGTATTTT
J: TRBJ2-5; D: NA; V: TRBV9; size: NA; CDR3: CASSPALGGGETQYF; DNA: TGTGCCAGCAGCCCCGCCTTGGGGGGTGGTGAGACCCAGTACTTC
J: TRBJ2-7; D: NA; V: TRBV28; size: NA; CDR3: CASSFLMRAFSYEQYF; DNA: TGTGCCAGCAGTTTCTTAATGAGGGCTTTCTCCTACGAGCAGTACTTC
J: TRBJ2-1; D: TRBD2; V: TRBV4-1; size: NA; CDR3: CASSQDPERGGVNEQFF; DNA: TGCGCCAGCAGCCAAGATCCTGAGCGGGGGGGCGTTAATGAGCAGTTCTTC
J: TRBJ1-6; D: NA; V: TRBV19; size: NA; CDR3: CASVEEQGFNNSPLHF; DNA: TGTGCCAGTGTGGAGGAACAGGGCTTCAATAATTCACCCCTCCACTTT
J: TRBJ1-1; D: NA; V: TRBV9; size: NA; CDR3: CASSVVSGGDTEAFF; DNA: TGTGCCAGCAGCGTAGTGTCCGGGGGGGACACTGAAGCTTTCTTT
J: TRBJ2-4; D: NA; V: TRBV7-9; size: NA; CDR3: CASSLDRAKNIQYF; DNA: TGTGCCAGCAGCCTCGACAGAGCCAAAAACATTCAGTACTTC
J: TRBJ1-5; D: TRBD1; V: TRBV7-8; size: NA; CDR3: CASRKDRANQPQHF; DNA: TGTGCCAGCAGAAAGGACAGGGCCAATCAGCCCCAGCATTTT
J: TRBJ1-4; D: NA; V: TRBV28; size: NA; CDR3: CASRQRGSSGEKLFF; DNA: TGTGCCAGCAGGCAACGTGGCAGCTCGGGTGAAAAACTGTTTTTT
J: TRBJ1-3; D: NA; V: TRBV28; size: NA; CDR3: CASIRGGIGNTIYF; DNA: TGTGCCAGCATTCGCGGGGGGATAGGAAACACCATATATTTT
J: TRBJ1-5; D: NA; V: TRBV2; size: NA; CDR3: CASSERREGQPQHF; DNA: TGTGCCAGCAGTGAACGCAGGGAGGGTCAGCCCCAGCATTTT
J: TRBJ2-2; D: NA; V: TRBV6-2/TRBV6-3; size: few; CDR3: CASSNVYRRDTGELFF; DNA: TGTGCCAGCAGTAACGTGTACCGCCGGGACACCGGGGAGCTGTTTTTT
J: TRBJ1-6; D: TRBD1; V: TRBV10-3; size: NA; CDR3: CAIGAGGISPLHF; DNA: TGTGCCATCGGGGCAGGGGGTATATCACCCCTCCACTTT
J: TRBJ2-5; D: TRBD2; V: TRBV2; size: NA; CDR3: CASTRLASYQETQYF; DNA: TGTGCCAGCACCCGACTAGCCTCGTACCAAGAGACCCAGTACTTC
J: TRBJ2-1; D: TRBD2; V: TRBV7-3; size: once; CDR3: CASSLTSGVYNEQFF; DNA: TGTGCCAGCAGCTTAACTAGCGGGGTATACAATGAGCAGTTCTTC
J: TRBJ1-1; D: NA; V: TRBV27; size: NA; CDR3: CASSLWKTGLNTEAFF; DNA: TGTGCCAGCAGTTTATGGAAGACAGGCTTGAACACTGAAGCTTTCTTT
J: TRBJ2-7; D: NA; V: TRBV10-1; size: NA; CDR3: CASSGSSSELYF; DNA: TGCGCCAGCAGTGGTAGTAGTAGTGAGTTGTACTTC
J: TRBJ2-1; D: NA; V: TRBV6-5; size: NA; CDR3: CASSTGRSYNEQFF; DNA: TGTGCCAGCAGCACGGGAAGATCCTACAATGAGCAGTTCTTC
J: TRBJ2-3; D: NA; V: TRBV11-2; size: NA; CDR3: CASSSERGYTDTQYF; DNA: TGTGCCAGCAGCTCCGAGAGAGGCTACACAGATACGCAGTATTTT
J: TRBJ1-5; D: TRBD1; V: TRBV9; size: once; CDR3: CASSVGDRGNQPQHF; DNA: TGTGCCAGCAGCGTAGGAGACAGGGGGAATCAGCCCCAGCATTTT
J: TRBJ1-6; D: NA; V: TRBV28; size: few; CDR3: CASRIIIGSGSYNSPLHF; DNA: TGTGCCAGCAGGATAATAATTGGGTCAGGCTCCTATAATTCACCCCTCCACTTT
J: TRBJ1-2; D: TRBD1; V: TRBV6-1; size: once; CDR3: CASSERGGRYGYTF; DNA: TGTGCCAGCAGTGAAAGAGGGGGCCGATATGGCTACACCTTC
J: TRBJ2-7; D: TRBD1; V: TRBV3-1/TRBV3-2; size: many; CDR3: CASSQTGGWYEQYF; DNA: TGTGCCAGCAGCCAAACAGGGGGGTGGTACGAGCAGTACTTC
J: TRBJ2-7; D: NA; V: TRBV19; size: NA; CDR3: CASRPDMTYEQYF; DNA: TGTGCCAGTAGGCCAGACATGACCTACGAGCAGTACTTC